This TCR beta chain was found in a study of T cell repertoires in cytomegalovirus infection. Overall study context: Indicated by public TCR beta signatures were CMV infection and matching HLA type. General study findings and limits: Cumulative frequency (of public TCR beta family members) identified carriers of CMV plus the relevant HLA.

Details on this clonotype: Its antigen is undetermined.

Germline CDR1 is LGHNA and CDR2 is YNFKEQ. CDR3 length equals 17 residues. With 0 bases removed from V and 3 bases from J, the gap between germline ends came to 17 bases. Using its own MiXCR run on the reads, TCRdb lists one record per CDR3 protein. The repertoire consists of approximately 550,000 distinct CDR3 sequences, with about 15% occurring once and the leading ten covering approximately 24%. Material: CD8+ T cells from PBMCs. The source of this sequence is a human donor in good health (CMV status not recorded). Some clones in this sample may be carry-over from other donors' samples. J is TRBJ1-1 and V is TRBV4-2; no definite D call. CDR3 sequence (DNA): TGTGCCAGCAGCCAAGATCTCTTCCGGGCCATCGACACTGAAGCTTTCTTT. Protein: CASSQDLFRAIDTEAFF.